This TCR beta chain was sequenced during a study of cytomegalovirus exposure and HLA in healthy donors. The CDR3 has 14 amino acids. V was cut by 4 bases and J by 4 bases, with 11 bases left in between. The germline gives CDR1 SGHTA, CDR2 FQGNSA. The PCR ran on 60 Vbeta and 13 Jbeta primers. Some clones are missing from TCRdb's copy, which holds only in-frame ones; the method was immunoSEQ multiplex PCR. Of 100,000 to 150,000 clones listed, about 80% were seen once; the top ten hold 7.5% to 9.5%. This sequence was found in a man aged 25 to 45 in good health and CMV-seropositive. The sequenced sample was PBMCs. This sequence joins TRBV7-2 and TRBJ1-5; TRBD1 is a possible D gene (6 bases). This CDR3 is CASSSGQQNQPQHF. Here the CDR3 DNA reads TGTGCCAGCAGCTCTGGACAGCAAAATCAGCCCCAGCATTTT.